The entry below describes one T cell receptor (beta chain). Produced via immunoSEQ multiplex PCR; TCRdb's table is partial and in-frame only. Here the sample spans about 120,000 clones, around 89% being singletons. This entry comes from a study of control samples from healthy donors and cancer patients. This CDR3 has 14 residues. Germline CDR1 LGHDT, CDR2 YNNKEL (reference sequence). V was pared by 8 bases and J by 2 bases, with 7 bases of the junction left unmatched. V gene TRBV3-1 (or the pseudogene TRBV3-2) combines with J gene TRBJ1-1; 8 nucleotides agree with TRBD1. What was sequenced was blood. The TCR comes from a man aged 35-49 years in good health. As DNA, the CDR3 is TGTGCCAGCCACAGGGGGGGTGTCAACACTGAAGCTTTCTTT. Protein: CASHRGGVNTEAFF.